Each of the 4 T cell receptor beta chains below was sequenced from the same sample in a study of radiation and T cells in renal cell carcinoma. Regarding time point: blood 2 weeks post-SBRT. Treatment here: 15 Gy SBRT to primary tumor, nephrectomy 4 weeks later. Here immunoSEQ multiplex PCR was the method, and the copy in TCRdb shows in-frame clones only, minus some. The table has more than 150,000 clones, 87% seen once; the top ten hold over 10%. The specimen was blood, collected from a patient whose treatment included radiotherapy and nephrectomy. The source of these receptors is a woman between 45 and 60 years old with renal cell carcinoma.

The CDR3 loop reads CSGQAQETQYF. CDR3 in DNA: TGCAGTGGGCAGGCCCAAGAGACCCAGTACTTC. The chain joins TRBV20-1 to TRBJ2-5, with D unresolved. The germline CDR1 and CDR2 sequences are DFQATT and SNEGSKA (reference sequence). The CDR3 covers 11 residues. Trimming stripped 7 bases from V and 1 base from J, with 7 bases between.

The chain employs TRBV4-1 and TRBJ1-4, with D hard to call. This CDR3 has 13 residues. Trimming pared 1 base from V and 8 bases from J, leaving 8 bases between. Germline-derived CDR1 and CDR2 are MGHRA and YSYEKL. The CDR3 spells CASSQASREKLFF. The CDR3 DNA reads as TGCGCCAGCAGCCAAGCATCAAGGGAAAAACTGTTTTTT.

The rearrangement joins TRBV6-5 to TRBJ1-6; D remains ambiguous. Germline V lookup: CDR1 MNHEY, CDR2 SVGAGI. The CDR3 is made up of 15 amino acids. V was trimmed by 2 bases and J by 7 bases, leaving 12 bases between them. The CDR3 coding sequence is TGTGCCAGCAGTTACGAGGGTTTGGTGAATTCACCCCTCCACTTT. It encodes CASSYEGLVNSPLHF.

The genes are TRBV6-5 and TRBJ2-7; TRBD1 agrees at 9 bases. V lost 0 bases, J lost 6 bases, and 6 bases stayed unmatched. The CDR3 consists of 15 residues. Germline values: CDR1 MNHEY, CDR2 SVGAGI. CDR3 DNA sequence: TGTGCCAGCAGTTACTCGAGGGGACAGGGTGGCGAGCAGTACTTC. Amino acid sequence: CASSYSRGQGGEQYF.